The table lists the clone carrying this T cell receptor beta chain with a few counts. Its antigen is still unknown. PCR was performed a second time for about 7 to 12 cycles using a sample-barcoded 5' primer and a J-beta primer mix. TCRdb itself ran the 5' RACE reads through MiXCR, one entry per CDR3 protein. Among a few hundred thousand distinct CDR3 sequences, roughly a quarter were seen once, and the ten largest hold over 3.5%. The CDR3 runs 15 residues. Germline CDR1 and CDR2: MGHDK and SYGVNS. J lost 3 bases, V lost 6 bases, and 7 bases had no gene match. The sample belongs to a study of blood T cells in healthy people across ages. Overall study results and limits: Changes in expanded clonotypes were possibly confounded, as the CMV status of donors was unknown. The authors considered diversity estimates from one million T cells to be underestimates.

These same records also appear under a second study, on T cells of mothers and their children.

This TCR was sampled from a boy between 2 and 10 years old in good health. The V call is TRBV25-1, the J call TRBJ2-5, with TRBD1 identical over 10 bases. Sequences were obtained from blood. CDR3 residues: CASSQGQGFEETQYF. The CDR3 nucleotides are TGTGCCAGCAGCCAGGGACAGGGGTTCGAAGAGACCCAGTACTTC.